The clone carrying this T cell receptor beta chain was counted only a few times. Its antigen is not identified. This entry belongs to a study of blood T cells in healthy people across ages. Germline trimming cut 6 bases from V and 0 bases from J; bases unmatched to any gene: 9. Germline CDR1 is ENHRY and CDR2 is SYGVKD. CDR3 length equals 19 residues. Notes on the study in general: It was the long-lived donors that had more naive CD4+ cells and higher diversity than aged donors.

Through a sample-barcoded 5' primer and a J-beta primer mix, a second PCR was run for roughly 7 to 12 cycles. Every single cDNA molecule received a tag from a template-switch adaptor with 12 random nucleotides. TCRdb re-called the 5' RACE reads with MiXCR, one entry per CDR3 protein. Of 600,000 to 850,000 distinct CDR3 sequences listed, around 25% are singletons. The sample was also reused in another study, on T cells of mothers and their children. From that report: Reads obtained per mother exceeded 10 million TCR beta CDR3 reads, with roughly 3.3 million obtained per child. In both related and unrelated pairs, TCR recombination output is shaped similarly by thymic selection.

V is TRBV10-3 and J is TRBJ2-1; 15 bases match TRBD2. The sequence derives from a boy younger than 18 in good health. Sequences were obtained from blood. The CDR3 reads CAIRGPGLAGGRSYNEQFF. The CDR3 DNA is TGTGCCATCAGAGGGCCGGGACTAGCGGGGGGTCGCTCCTACAATGAGCAGTTCTTC.